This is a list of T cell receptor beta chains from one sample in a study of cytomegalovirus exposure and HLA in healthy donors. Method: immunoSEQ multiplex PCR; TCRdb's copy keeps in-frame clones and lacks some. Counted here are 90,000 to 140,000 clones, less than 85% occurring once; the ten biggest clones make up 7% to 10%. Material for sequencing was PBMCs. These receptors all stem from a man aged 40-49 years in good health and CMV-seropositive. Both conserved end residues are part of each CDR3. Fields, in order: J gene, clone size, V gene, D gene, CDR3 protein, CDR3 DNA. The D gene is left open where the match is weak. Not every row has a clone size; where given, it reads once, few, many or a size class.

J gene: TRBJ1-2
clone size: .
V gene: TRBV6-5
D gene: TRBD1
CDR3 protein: CASRTRGWGHTF
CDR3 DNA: TGTGCCAGCAGAACCAGGGGGTGGGGCCACACCTTC

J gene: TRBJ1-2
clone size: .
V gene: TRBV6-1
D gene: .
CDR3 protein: CASSARGGEGYGYTF
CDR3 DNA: TGTGCCAGCAGCGCGCGGGGGGGTGAAGGCTATGGCTACACCTTC

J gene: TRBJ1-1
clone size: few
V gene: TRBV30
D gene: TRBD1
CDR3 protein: CAWRAPSTGGTEAFF
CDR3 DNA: TGTGCCTGGAGGGCCCCCTCGACAGGGGGCACTGAAGCTTTCTTT

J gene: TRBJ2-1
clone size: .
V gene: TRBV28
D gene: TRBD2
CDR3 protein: CASSLKGLAGYEQFF
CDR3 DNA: TGTGCCAGCAGTTTAAAGGGACTAGCGGGGTATGAGCAGTTCTTC

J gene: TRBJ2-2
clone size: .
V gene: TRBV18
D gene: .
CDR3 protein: CASSPVGTITGELFF
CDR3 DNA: TGTGCCAGCTCACCTGTCGGGACAATCACCGGGGAGCTGTTTTTT

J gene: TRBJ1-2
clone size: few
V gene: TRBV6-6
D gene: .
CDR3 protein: CATHREYGYTF
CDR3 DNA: TGTGCCACCCACAGGGAATATGGCTACACCTTC

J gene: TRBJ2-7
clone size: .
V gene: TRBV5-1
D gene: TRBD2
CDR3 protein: CAGKPGLGPYEQYF
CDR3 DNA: TGCGCCGGCAAACCGGGACTAGGTCCCTACGAGCAGTACTTC

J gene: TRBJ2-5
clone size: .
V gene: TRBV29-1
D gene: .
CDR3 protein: CSVEVPSQETQYF
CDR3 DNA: TGCAGCGTTGAAGTCCCCAGCCAAGAGACCCAGTACTTC

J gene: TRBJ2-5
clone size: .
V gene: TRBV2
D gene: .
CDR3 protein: CASSRWTDQETQYF
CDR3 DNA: TGTGCCAGCAGTCGTTGGACAGACCAAGAGACCCAGTACTTC

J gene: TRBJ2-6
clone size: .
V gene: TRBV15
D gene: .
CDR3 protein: CATSRDREPTSGANVLTF
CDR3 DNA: TGTGCCACCAGCAGAGACCGGGAACCAACCTCTGGGGCCAACGTCCTGACTTTC